Below are 14 T cell receptor beta chains sequenced from a single sample in a study of shared clonotypes between healthy human individuals. Generated by immunoSEQ multiplex PCR, the TCRdb table keeps only in-frame clones and is missing some. Of over 1.4 million clones detected, approximately 96% appear once; the ten largest clones hold about 1.2%. Input material: naive CD4+ T cells sorted from blood. Subset defined: CD45RA+ positively selected. These receptor sequences come from a man under 40 in good health.

V is TRBV11-3 and J is TRBJ2-5; weak D call: TRBD1 (5 bases). Looked up from germline, CDR1 is SGHNT and CDR2 is YENEEA. V was shortened by 3 bases and J by 4 bases, with 12 bases between the two germline ends. The CDR3 covers 14 residues. CDR3 in DNA: TGTGCCAGCAGCTTGAGTACAGGCCGAGAGACCCAGTACTTC. As protein: CASSLSTGRETQYF.

The genes are TRBV28 and TRBJ2-6, with D maybe TRBD2 (5 bases). This CDR3 has 15 residues. V was cut by 3 bases and J by 0 bases, with 6 bases left in between. Per the germline V gene, CDR1 is MDHEN and CDR2 is SYDVKM. The chain's CDR3 is CASSFSDSGANVLTF. The DNA of the CDR3 is TGTGCCAGCAGTTTTAGCGACTCTGGGGCCAACGTCCTGACTTTC.

As to this clone: Distinct nucleotide sequences in the sample also encode this CDR3. The chain has TRBV15 and TRBJ2-7; D uncertain. Germline V CDR1 and CDR2: LNHNV, YYDKDF (reference sequence). V shed 0 bases and J shed 2 bases, with 5 bases lying between them. The CDR3 sequence is 13 residues long. The CDR3 bases are TGTGCCACCAGCAGAGATAAAACCTACGAGCAGTACTTC. Translating gives CATSRDKTYEQYF.

The V gene is TRBV5-1, the J gene TRBJ2-7; no clear D gene. Germline V gene lookup returns CDR1 SGHRS and CDR2 YFSETQ. The CDR3 is made up of 14 amino acids. The V end was cut by 3 bases, the J end by 0 bases, with 10 bases between. CDR3 DNA: TGCGCCAGCAGCTCGGGCCCTAGCTCCTACGAGCAGTACTTC. Protein product: CASSSGPSSYEQYF.

This sequence joins TRBV6-1 and TRBJ2-7; no clear D. Deletions cut 5 bases from V and 0 bases from J, with 11 bases between. The CDR3 runs 14 residues. Germline V gene sequence: CDR1 MNHNS, CDR2 SASEGT. CDR3 DNA: TGTGCCAGCAGTCTTAGGTCCCTCTCCTACGAGCAGTACTTC. As protein: CASSLRSLSYEQYF.

This chain joins TRBV27 and TRBJ1-3; D gene unclear. The CDR3 has 15 amino acids. The V and J ends lost 6 bases and 3 bases respectively, with 15 bases between them. Germline V gives CDR1 MNHEY, CDR2 SMNVEV (reference sequence). The CDR3 region has the DNA TGTGCCAGCAGCAGAACGATGGAAAGTGGAAACACCATATATTTT. It encodes CASSRTMESGNTIYF.

This chain links TRBV18 with TRBJ2-7; 10 nucleotides line up with TRBD2. J lost 0 bases, V lost 3 bases, and 11 bases had no gene match. CDR1 is KGHSH, CDR2 LQKENI, per germline. The CDR3 covers 18 residues. The CDR3 coding sequence is TGTGCCAGCTCACCCAAGCCGGGACTAGCGATGCACTCCTACGAGCAGTACTTC. Amino acid sequence: CASSPKPGLAMHSYEQYF.

A note on this clone: Other DNA sequences in this sample translate to the same CDR3. This chain connects TRBV9 to TRBJ2-1; possible D gene TRBD2, 5 bases. The CDR3 runs to 17 residues. CDR1 is SGDLS, CDR2 YYNGEE, per germline. V shed 0 bases and J shed 0 bases, with 13 bases lying between them. Here the CDR3 DNA reads TGTGCCAGCAGCGTAGGTCTAGCTGGGAGCTCCTACAATGAGCAGTTCTTC. Its protein product is CASSVGLAGSSYNEQFF.

V and J are TRBV13 and TRBJ2-5; the D is unclear. Trimming removed 1 base at V and 5 bases at J, with 11 bases between. The CDR3 spans 14 residues. CDR1 is PRHDT, CDR2 FYEKMQ, per germline (reference sequence). CDR3 sequence (DNA): TGTGCCAGCAGCTTAGTGGGGTATAGGGAGACCCAGTACTTC. Translation gives CASSLVGYRETQYF.

This chain uses TRBV5-5 with TRBJ2-2, with TRBD1 identical over 8 bases. CDR1 is SGHKS, CDR2 YYEKEE, per germline (reference sequence). Losses at the gene ends were 3 bases for V and 5 bases for J; bases not matched to a gene: 12. The CDR3 spans 17 residues. CDR3 DNA sequence: TGTGCCAGCAGCTACGGAGACAGGGGATTAGGAACCGGGGAGCTGTTTTTT. Its protein is CASSYGDRGLGTGELFF.

This sequence joins TRBV5-1 and TRBJ2-3, with D perhaps matching TRBD1 (6 bases). Germline V lookup: CDR1 SGHRS, CDR2 YFSETQ. CDR3 size: 14 residues. Between the trimmed V and J ends, which lost 6 bases and 7 bases, there was a span of 18 bases. CDR3 bases: TGCGCCAGCAACACAGGGTCGGGGCTGAATACGCAGTATTTT. Translation: CASNTGSGLNTQYF.

The chain links TRBV21-1 to TRBJ1-2. TRBV21-1 is labeled a pseudogene. The CDR3 is made up of 15 amino acids. CDR3 sequence reads: CASSKARRGTGGYTF. Here the CDR3 DNA reads TGTGCCAGCAGCAAAGCTAGGAGGGGAACGGGTGGCTACACCTTC.

V usage is TRBV5-6 and J usage is TRBJ1-5; D possibly corresponds to TRBD1 (6 bases). In germline, CDR1 is SGHDT, CDR2 YYEEEE. V was cut by 2 bases and J by 4 bases, with 13 bases left in between. The CDR3 has 15 amino acids. The CDR3 region has the DNA TGTGCCAGCAGCTTTGGGACACAGCGGAATCAGCCCCAGCATTTT. It encodes CASSFGTQRNQPQHF.

The rearrangement links TRBV5-8 to TRBJ2-1, with D perhaps TRBD1 (5 bases). The length of the CDR3 is 17 residues. Trimming took off 2 bases at V and 5 bases at J, with 20 bases between the two ends. Germline CDR1 SGHTS, CDR2 YDEGEE. The CDR3 loop reads CASSLVIGPPGNNEQFF. Here the CDR3 DNA reads TGTGCCAGCAGCTTAGTTATAGGACCACCAGGGAACAATGAGCAGTTCTTC.